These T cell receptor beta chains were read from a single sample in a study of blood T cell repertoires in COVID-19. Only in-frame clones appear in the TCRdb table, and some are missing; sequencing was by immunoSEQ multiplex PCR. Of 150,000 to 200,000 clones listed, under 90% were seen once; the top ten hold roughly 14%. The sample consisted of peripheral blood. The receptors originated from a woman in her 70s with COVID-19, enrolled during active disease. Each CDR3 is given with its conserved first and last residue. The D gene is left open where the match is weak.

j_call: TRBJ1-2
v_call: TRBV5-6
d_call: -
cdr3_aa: CASRARGDYGYTF

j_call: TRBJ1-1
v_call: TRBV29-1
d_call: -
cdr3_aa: CSVGTGDNTEAFF

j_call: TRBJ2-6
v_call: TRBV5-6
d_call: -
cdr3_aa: CASSRLQGSQGGANVLTF

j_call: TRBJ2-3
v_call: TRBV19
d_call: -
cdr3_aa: CASSQTHGGRADTQYF

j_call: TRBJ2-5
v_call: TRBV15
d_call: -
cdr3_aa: CATSLGGGRETQYF

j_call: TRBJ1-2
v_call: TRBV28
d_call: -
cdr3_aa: CASRISTSFYTF

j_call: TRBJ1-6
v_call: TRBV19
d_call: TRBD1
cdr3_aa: CASSLLRGKNSPLHF

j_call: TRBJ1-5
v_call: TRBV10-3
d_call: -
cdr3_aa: CAISESIAGASNQPQHF

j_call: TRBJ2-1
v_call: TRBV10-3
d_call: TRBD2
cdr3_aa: CAISEARTSGNEQFF

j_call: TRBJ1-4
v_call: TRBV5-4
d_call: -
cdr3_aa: CASSPNGGNEKLFF

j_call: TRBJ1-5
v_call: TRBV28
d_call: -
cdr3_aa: CASSSLTGVDQPQHF

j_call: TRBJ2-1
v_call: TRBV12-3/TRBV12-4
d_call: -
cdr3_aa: CASSLVTVNEQFF

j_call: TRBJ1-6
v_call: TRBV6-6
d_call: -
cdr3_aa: CATRPQTNSPLHF

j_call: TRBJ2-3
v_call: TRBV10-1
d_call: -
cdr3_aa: CASSESVGGVDTQYF

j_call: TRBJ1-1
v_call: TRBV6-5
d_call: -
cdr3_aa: CASRGWGDNTEAFF

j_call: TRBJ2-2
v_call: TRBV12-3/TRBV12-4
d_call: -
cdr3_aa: CASGQNTGELFF

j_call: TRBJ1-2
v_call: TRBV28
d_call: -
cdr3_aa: CASRLEGEVYGYTF

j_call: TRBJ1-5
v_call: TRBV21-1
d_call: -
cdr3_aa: CASSKAGDQPQHF

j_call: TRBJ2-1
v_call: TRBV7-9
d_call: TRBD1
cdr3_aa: CASSPRDRLHNEQFF

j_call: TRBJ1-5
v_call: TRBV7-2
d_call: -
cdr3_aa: CASSLDQGHSQPQHF

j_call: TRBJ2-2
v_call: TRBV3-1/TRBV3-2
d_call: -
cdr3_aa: CASSHRSNTGELFF

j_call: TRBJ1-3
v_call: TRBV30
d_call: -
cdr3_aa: CAWSRLPYTIYF

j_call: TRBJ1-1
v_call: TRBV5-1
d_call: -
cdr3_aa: CASSMSSRTSAAFF

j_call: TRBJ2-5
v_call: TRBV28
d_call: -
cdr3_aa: CASSLWQGETQYF

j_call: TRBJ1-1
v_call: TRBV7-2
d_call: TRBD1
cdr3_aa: CASSSTGGGGEAFF